The rows below give T cell receptor beta chains drawn from one sample of a study of T cell responses to AZD1222 COVID-19 vaccine. Clones were read by immunoSEQ multiplex PCR, and TCRdb kept only the in-frame ones, dropping some. Of approximately 140,000 clones in the sample, approximately 90% were seen once. The input for sequencing was peripheral blood, taken 28 days after the second AZD1222 dose. These receptors were taken from an adult who received the AZD1222 COVID-19 vaccine. The CDR3 runs from the conserved cysteine through the conserved F or W. The D gene is left open where the match is weak. The listing skips clone size in some rows; elsewhere it reads once, few, many or a size class.

v_gene	d_gene	abundance	j_gene	CDR3aa	CDR3nt
TRBV2	-	once	TRBJ2-1	CASSGNEQFF	TGTGCCAGCAGTGGCAATGAGCAGTTCTTC
TRBV19	TRBD1	-	TRBJ1-5	CASSTAAGGNQPQHF	TGTGCCAGTAGTACCGCGGCAGGGGGGAATCAGCCCCAGCATTTT
TRBV3-1/TRBV3-2	-	-	TRBJ2-7	CASSQITGIGQYF	TGTGCCAGCAGCCAGATAACCGGGATAGGGCAGTACTTC
TRBV28	-	-	TRBJ1-2	CASNSPSGLPEDGYTF	TGTGCCAGCAACTCCCCTTCCGGCCTTCCGGAGGATGGCTACACCTTC
TRBV6-1	-	-	TRBJ2-1	CASSDHGPSVREQFF	TGTGCCAGCAGTGATCATGGACCCTCTGTACGTGAGCAGTTCTTC
TRBV5-1	TRBD1	few	TRBJ1-1	CASSWTGLENTEAFF	TGCGCCAGCAGCTGGACAGGGCTGGAGAACACTGAAGCTTTCTTT
TRBV6-1	-	-	TRBJ2-5	CASSWGNQETQYF	TGTGCCAGCAGTTGGGGGAACCAAGAGACCCAGTACTTC
TRBV19	TRBD1	-	TRBJ1-1	CASSIGTGFLVEAFF	TGTGCCAGTAGTATCGGGACAGGGTTCCTTGTGGAAGCTTTCTTT
TRBV3-1/TRBV3-2	TRBD1	few	TRBJ1-2	CASSPLPGQGPGYTF	TGTGCCAGCAGCCCGTTACCGGGACAGGGTCCTGGCTACACCTTC
TRBV5-1	-	-	TRBJ2-6	CASSLTGAGANVLTF	TGCGCCAGCAGCTTAACCGGGGCCGGGGCCAACGTCCTGACTTTC
TRBV19	-	once	TRBJ1-1	CASSLTGADTEAFF	TGTGCCAGTAGCCTGACGGGAGCGGACACTGAAGCTTTCTTT
TRBV7-9	-	once	TRBJ1-4	CASSLEVREDEKLFF	TGTGCCAGCAGCTTAGAGGTCAGGGAGGATGAAAAACTGTTTTTT
TRBV19	-	-	TRBJ2-6	CASSIDNFGANVLTF	TGTGCCAGTAGTATCGACAACTTCGGGGCCAACGTCCTGACTTTC
TRBV11-3	TRBD2	-	TRBJ2-1	CASSSEPGTRGEQFF	TGTGCCAGCAGCTCCGAACCCGGGACTAGGGGTGAGCAGTTCTTC
TRBV3-1/TRBV3-2	-	-	TRBJ1-2	CASTGGNNYGYTF	TGTGCCAGCACCGGGGGGAATAACTATGGCTACACCTTC
TRBV18	TRBD1	-	TRBJ1-1	CASSPLPGTGDVEAFF	TGTGCCAGCTCACCACTGCCCGGGACAGGGGATGTGGAAGCTTTCTTT
TRBV11-2	-	-	TRBJ1-3	CASSLDGVSGNTIYF	TGTGCCAGCAGCTTAGATGGGGTTTCCGGAAACACCATATATTTT
TRBV5-4	TRBD1	once	TRBJ1-1	CASSWTGENTEAFF	TGTGCCAGCAGCTGGACAGGGGAGAACACTGAAGCTTTCTTT
TRBV18	-	-	TRBJ2-2	CASSPVLAETGELFF	TGTGCCAGCTCACCCGTGCTAGCTGAAACCGGGGAGCTGTTTTTT
TRBV2	TRBD2	-	TRBJ2-1	CASSGSGNSYNEQFF	TGTGCCAGCAGTGGAAGCGGGAACTCCTACAATGAGCAGTTCTTC
TRBV2	-	-	TRBJ1-1	CATRASNTEAFF	TGTGCCACCCGGGCCTCGAACACTGAAGCTTTCTTT
TRBV18	TRBD1	few	TRBJ1-4	CASSGTGGTAEKLFF	TGTGCCAGCTCCGGGACAGGGGGTACTGCTGAAAAACTGTTTTTT
TRBV12-3/TRBV12-4	TRBD1	-	TRBJ2-1	CASSPQGAGEQFF	TGTGCCAGCAGTCCGCAGGGGGCAGGAGAGCAGTTCTTC
TRBV19	TRBD1	once	TRBJ1-1	CASSITGGGAFF	TGTGCCAGTAGTATTACAGGGGGGGGAGCTTTCTTT
TRBV30	TRBD1	-	TRBJ1-3	CASDRETGNTIYF	TGTGCCTCGGACAGGGAGACCGGAAACACCATATATTTT
TRBV4-2	TRBD2	-	TRBJ2-7	CASSLGTSGSSYEQYF	TGTGCCAGCAGCCTAGGGACTAGCGGCAGCTCCTACGAGCAGTACTTC
TRBV5-5	-	-	TRBJ2-4	CASSLDVNIQYF	TGTGCCAGCAGCTTGGACGTGAACATTCAGTACTTC
TRBV10-1	-	-	TRBJ2-1	CASSEFSSVNEQFF	TGCGCCAGCAGTGAGTTTAGTAGCGTCAATGAGCAGTTCTTC
TRBV29-1	TRBD2	-	TRBJ2-7	CSVAPGLAGGFDEQYF	TGCAGCGTGGCTCCGGGACTAGCGGGAGGCTTCGACGAGCAGTACTTC
TRBV19	-	few	TRBJ1-5	CASSRNKIQPQHF	TGTGCCAGTAGTAGGAACAAAATCCAGCCCCAGCATTTT
TRBV6-2/TRBV6-3	TRBD1	-	TRBJ1-1	CASSYSRQGLNTEAFF	TGTGCCAGCAGTTACAGTAGACAGGGGCTGAACACTGAAGCTTTCTTT
TRBV7-9	-	-	TRBJ1-2	CASSRGGSPNYGYTF	TGTGCCAGCAGCCGCGGGGGTAGCCCTAACTATGGCTACACCTTC
TRBV5-1	-	-	TRBJ1-4	CASSLAAQPNEKLFF	TGCGCCAGCAGCTTGGCCGCACAGCCTAATGAAAAACTGTTTTTT
TRBV12-3/TRBV12-4	-	-	TRBJ2-7	CASKQTLDYEQYF	TGTGCCAGCAAACAGACACTCGACTACGAGCAGTACTTC
TRBV5-8	TRBD1	-	TRBJ2-5	CASSPWTGGQETQYF	TGTGCCAGCAGCCCCTGGACAGGTGGCCAAGAGACCCAGTACTTC
TRBV13	TRBD1	-	TRBJ2-1	CASTMAKGTAYNEQFF	TGTGCCAGCACTATGGCCAAGGGGACAGCCTACAATGAGCAGTTCTTC
TRBV10-2	-	-	TRBJ1-4	CASTSRGLATNEKLFF	TGCGCCAGCACCTCCCGGGGCCTTGCAACTAATGAAAAACTGTTTTTT
TRBV9	-	-	TRBJ1-1	CASRQVVNTEAFF	TGTGCCAGCAGACAGGTGGTTAACACTGAAGCTTTCTTT
TRBV19	TRBD1	once	TRBJ2-1	CASRPQQGQYNEQFF	TGTGCCAGTAGGCCTCAACAGGGGCAGTACAATGAGCAGTTCTTC
TRBV11-2	-	-	TRBJ1-1	CASSLMGEGEAFF	TGTGCCAGCAGCTTAATGGGGGAAGGTGAAGCTTTCTTT
TRBV18	TRBD1	-	TRBJ2-7	CASSPWTGGSGEQYF	TGTGCCAGCTCACCATGGACAGGGGGTAGCGGTGAGCAGTACTTC
TRBV5-1	-	few	TRBJ1-1	CASSLTGPPEAFF	TGCGCCAGCAGTTTAACAGGGCCCCCTGAAGCTTTCTTT
TRBV27	-	-	TRBJ2-7	CASSLSRGFYEQYF	TGTGCCAGCAGTCTATCGCGGGGCTTCTACGAGCAGTACTTC
TRBV6-4	-	-	TRBJ2-3	CASSEGEDTQYF	TGTGCCAGCAGTGAGGGGGAGGATACGCAGTATTTT
TRBV27	-	-	TRBJ2-7	CASSLYPGTDYEQYF	TGTGCCAGCAGTTTATACCCAGGGACGGACTACGAGCAGTACTTC
TRBV13	-	-	TRBJ2-1	CASSLEQQGSYNEQFF	TGTGCCAGCAGCTTAGAACAGCAAGGGTCCTACAATGAGCAGTTCTTC
TRBV25-1	-	-	TRBJ1-4	CASSEGLGFRLFF	TGTGCCAGCAGTGAAGGTTTGGGTTTCAGGCTGTTTTTT
TRBV4-1	TRBD2	-	TRBJ2-7	CASSQVHSSGREQYF	TGCGCCAGCAGCCAAGTACACAGTAGCGGGAGAGAGCAGTACTTC
TRBV6-5	-	-	TRBJ1-2	CASSQNRLHGYTF	TGTGCCAGCAGTCAAAACAGGTTACATGGCTACACCTTC
TRBV7-2	-	-	TRBJ2-3	CASSTQGPPPYF	TGTGCCAGCAGCACCCAGGGCCCCCCCCCGTATTTT
TRBV7-8	TRBD2	-	TRBJ2-1	CASSLALWGSGSSSYNEQFF	TGTGCCAGCAGCTTAGCGTTGTGGGGTAGCGGGAGCAGCTCCTACAATGAGCAGTTCTTC
TRBV10-1	-	-	TRBJ2-5	CASSEQGWVGTQYF	TGCGCCAGCAGCGAACAGGGATGGGTGGGGACCCAGTACTTC